These 9 T cell receptor beta chains were sequenced from one sample in a study of diagnostic markers for celiac disease. TCRdb reanalyzed the reads, giving one entry per CDR3 protein sequence and no DNA. Its table lists 1,000 or so distinct CDR3 sequences. Sequencing was done on a sample of either unsorted cells or a sorted T cell fraction (not recorded which). These receptors all stem from a human donor. This table probably holds off-target reads from a library built for another chain.

By frequency, this clonotype is medium-sized. This sequence joins TRBV7-9 and TRBJ1-1. CDR3 size: 13 residues. Germline V CDR1 and CDR2: SEHNR, FQNEAQ (reference sequence). The CDR3 loop reads CASSLEGSTEAFF.

This clonotype is medium-sized by frequency. J is TRBJ2-1 and V is TRBV5-1; without DNA, the TCRdb call of TRBD2 cannot be checked. CDR3 size: 14 residues. The germline V gene has CDR1 SGHRS and CDR2 YFSETQ. This chain's CDR3 is CASSLEAGGNEQFF.

The V and J genes are TRBV20-1 and TRBJ2-5; TCRdb outputs TRBD1, but without DNA this stays unchecked. The CDR3 covers 13 residues. The germline gives CDR1 DFQATT, CDR2 SNEGSKA (reference sequence). The CDR3 spells CSAGGQTEETQYF.

This sequence joins TRBV5-5 and TRBJ2-2; TCRdb designates TRBD1, a call that cannot be tested without DNA. The germline V gene has CDR1 SGHKS and CDR2 YYEKEE (reference sequence). The CDR3 runs to 15 residues. The CDR3 reads CASSLASRGTGELFF.

According to its frequency, this clonotype is medium-sized. This rearrangement joins TRBV7-8 to TRBJ2-7; TCRdb proposes TRBD1, but this gene call is untestable without DNA. CDR1 SGHVS and CDR2 FQNEAQ come from the germline V gene. The CDR3 spans 15 residues. CDR3 sequence: CASSLGQGPSYEQYF.

Measured by frequency, this clonotype is medium-sized. The rearrangement links TRBV6-2 or TRBV6-3 to TRBJ1-5; TCRdb lists TRBD1, though no DNA is available to test this call. Germline CDR1 is MNHEY and CDR2 is SVGEGT. The CDR3 extends over 14 amino acids. The CDR3 spells CASSNGGNHQPQHF.

Measured by frequency, this clonotype is medium-sized. The chain recombines TRBV28 with TRBJ2-7; TCRdb's D call of TRBD1 is untestable without DNA. The germline V gene encodes CDR1 MDHEN and CDR2 SYDVKM. The length of the CDR3 is 16 residues. The CDR3 sequence: CASSLLDRGSSYEQYF.

CDR3 amino acids: CSAGRTSGPNTGELFF. The V gene is TRBV20-1, the J gene TRBJ2-2; TCRdb's D gene call, TRBD2, goes unchecked for lack of DNA. The germline V gene encodes CDR1 DFQATT and CDR2 SNEGSKA (reference sequence). There are 16 residues in the CDR3.

V gene TRBV5-6 combines with J gene TRBJ1-2; lacking DNA, the TRBD1 call made by TCRdb goes unchecked. The CDR3 loop spans 13 amino acids. Germline V lookup: CDR1 SGHDT, CDR2 YYEEEE. CDR3 region: CASSSGHYYGYTF.